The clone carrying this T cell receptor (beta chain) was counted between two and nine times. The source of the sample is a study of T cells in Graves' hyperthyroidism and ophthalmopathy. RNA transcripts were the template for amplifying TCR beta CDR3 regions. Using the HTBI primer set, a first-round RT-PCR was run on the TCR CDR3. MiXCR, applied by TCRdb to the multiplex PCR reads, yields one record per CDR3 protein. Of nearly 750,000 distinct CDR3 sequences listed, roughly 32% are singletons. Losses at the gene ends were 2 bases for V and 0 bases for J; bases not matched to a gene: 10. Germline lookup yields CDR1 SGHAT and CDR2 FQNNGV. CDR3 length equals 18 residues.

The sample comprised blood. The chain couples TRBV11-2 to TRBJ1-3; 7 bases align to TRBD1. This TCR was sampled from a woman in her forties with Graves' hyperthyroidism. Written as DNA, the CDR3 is TGTGCCAGCAGCTTATGGTCCCGGGACAGTCTCTCTGGAAACACCATATATTTT. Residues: CASSLWSRDSLSGNTIYF.